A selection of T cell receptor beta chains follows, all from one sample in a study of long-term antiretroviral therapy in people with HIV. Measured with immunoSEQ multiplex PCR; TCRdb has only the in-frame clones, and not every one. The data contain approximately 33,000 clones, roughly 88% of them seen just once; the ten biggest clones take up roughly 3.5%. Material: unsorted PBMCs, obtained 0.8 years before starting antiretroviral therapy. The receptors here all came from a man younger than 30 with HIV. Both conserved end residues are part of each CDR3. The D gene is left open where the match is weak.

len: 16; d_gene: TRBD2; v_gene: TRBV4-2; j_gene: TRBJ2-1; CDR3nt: TGTGCCAGCAGCCGAGGTTTCGGGACTAGCAAGAATGAGCAGTTCTTC; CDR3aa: CASSRGFGTSKNEQFF
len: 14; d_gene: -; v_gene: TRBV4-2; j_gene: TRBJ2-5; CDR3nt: TGTGCCAGCAGCCAACCCCCTCAAGTTGAGACCCAGTACTTC; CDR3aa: CASSQPPQVETQYF
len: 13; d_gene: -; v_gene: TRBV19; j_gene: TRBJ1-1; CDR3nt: TGTGCCAGTAGTATAGTGGTCGGCACTGAAGCTTTCTTT; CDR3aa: CASSIVVGTEAFF
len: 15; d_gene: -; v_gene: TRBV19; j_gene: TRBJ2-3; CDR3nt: TGTGCCAGTAGTAACCTTTGGCGGGATAAAGATACGCAGTATTTT; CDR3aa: CASSNLWRDKDTQYF
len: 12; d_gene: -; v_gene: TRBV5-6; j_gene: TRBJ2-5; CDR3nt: TGTGCCAGCAGCTTGGTTCCAGGGACCCAGTACTTC; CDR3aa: CASSLVPGTQYF
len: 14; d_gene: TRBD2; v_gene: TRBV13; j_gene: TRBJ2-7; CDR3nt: TGTGCCAGCAGCTCAGGACTAGCCTCCTACGAGCAGTACTTC; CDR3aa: CASSSGLASYEQYF
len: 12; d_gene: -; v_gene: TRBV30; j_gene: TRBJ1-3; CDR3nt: TGTGCCTGGAAGCTCTCTGGAAACACCATATATTTT; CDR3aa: CAWKLSGNTIYF
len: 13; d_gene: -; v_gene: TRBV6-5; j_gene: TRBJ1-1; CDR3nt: TGTGCCAGCAGTTACACGAGAAACACTGAAGCTTTCTTT; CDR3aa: CASSYTRNTEAFF
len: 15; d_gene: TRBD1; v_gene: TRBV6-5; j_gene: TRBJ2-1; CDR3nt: TGTGCCAGCAGTCCCGACAGGGGTGCCTACAATGAGCAGTTCTTC; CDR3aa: CASSPDRGAYNEQFF
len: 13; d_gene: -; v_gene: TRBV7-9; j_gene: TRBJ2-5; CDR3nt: TGTGCCAGCAGCTTAGAGGCCGACTCGACCCAGTACTTC; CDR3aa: CASSLEADSTQYF
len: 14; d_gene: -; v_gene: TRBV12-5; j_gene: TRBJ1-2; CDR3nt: TGTGCTAGTGCAACGGGGGGCGCTAACTATGGCTACACCTTC; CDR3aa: CASATGGANYGYTF